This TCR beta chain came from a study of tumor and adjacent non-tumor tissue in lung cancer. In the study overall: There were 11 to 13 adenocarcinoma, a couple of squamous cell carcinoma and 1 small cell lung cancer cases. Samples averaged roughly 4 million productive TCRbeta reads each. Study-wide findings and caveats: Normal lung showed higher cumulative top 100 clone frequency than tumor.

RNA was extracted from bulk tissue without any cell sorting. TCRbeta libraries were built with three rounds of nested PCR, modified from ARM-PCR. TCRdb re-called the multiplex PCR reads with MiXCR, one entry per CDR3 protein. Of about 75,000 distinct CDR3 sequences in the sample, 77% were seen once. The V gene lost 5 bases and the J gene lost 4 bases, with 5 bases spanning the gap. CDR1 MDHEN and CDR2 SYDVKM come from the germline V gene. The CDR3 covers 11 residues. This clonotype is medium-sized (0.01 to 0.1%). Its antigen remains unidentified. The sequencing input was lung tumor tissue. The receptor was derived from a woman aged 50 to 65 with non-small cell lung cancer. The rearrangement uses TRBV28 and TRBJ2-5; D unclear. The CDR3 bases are TGTGCCAGCAGTGCCTCAGAGACCCAGTACTTC. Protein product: CASSASETQYF.